This is a list of T cell receptor beta chains from one sample in a study of TIL therapy for anti-PD-1-resistant metastatic lung cancer. Sequencing used immunoSEQ multiplex PCR; TCRdb keeps in-frame clones, though not all of them. The repertoire holds over 15,000 clones, with roughly 79% as singletons. The sample here was blood, taken at baseline. These receptors originate from a person aged 25 to 85 with non-small cell lung cancer. The CDR3 runs from the conserved cysteine through the conserved F or W. Each record gives: J gene, CDR3 length, D gene, clone size, V gene, CDR3 DNA, CDR3 protein. A D gene is named only where the DNA matches it firmly. Not every row has a clone size; where given, it reads once, few, many or a size class.

TRBJ2-3,17,TRBD2,-,TRBV4-1,TGCGCCAGCAGCCAATTGACTAGCGGGGGGGCAACAGATACGCAGTATTTT,CASSQLTSGGATDTQYF
TRBJ2-1,17,TRBD2,-,TRBV5-4,TGTGCCAGCAGCTTCGAAATGGGACTAGCGGAAAACAATGAGCAGTTCTTC,CASSFEMGLAENNEQFF
TRBJ2-7,15,TRBD1,-,TRBV24-1,TGTGCCACCAGTGATACGGGACAGGGATTCAACGAGCAGTACTTC,CATSDTGQGFNEQYF
TRBJ2-7,13,-,-,TRBV14,TGTGCCAGCAGCCAGCGGGGGCCCTACGAGCAGTACTTC,CASSQRGPYEQYF
TRBJ2-7,15,-,-,TRBV3-1/TRBV3-2,TGTGCCAGCAGCCAAGAAGACGGGTACGGGTACGAGCAGTACTTC,CASSQEDGYGYEQYF
TRBJ1-6,16,-,few,TRBV5-4,TGTGCCAGCAGCTATGAACCGAACTCCTATAATTCACCCCTCCACTTT,CASSYEPNSYNSPLHF
TRBJ1-2,13,TRBD1,-,TRBV6-6,TGTGCCAGCAGCCGGGGACAGGGTTATGGCTACACCTTC,CASSRGQGYGYTF
TRBJ1-1,12,-,-,TRBV29-1,TGCAGCGTTTCCCGGGGAGGCACTGAAGCTTTCTTT,CSVSRGGTEAFF
TRBJ1-1,15,TRBD1,-,TRBV19,TGTGCCAGTAGTATGGGGACAGAGGGGAACACTGAAGCTTTCTTT,CASSMGTEGNTEAFF
TRBJ1-4,16,TRBD1,once,TRBV11-2,TGTGCCAGCAGCTTGGACAGGTCTGCAACTAATGAAAAACTGTTTTTT,CASSLDRSATNEKLFF
TRBJ2-3,16,-,-,TRBV4-3,TGCGCCAGCAGCCAACACGAGGGGCTGAGCACAGATACGCAGTATTTT,CASSQHEGLSTDTQYF
TRBJ2-5,17,TRBD2,-,TRBV6-1,TGTGCCAGCAGTGAAGCCAGACTAGCGGGAGGAGGAGAGACCCAGTACTTC,CASSEARLAGGGETQYF
TRBJ2-1,16,-,-,TRBV3-1/TRBV3-2,TGTGCCAGCAGCCAAGACGGTCGGGGGCCATGGAATGAGCAGTTCTTC,CASSQDGRGPWNEQFF
TRBJ1-2,14,TRBD1,-,TRBV7-9,TGTGCCAGCAGCTTTGCCGGGACAGAGGCCAGCTACACCTTC,CASSFAGTEASYTF
TRBJ1-2,13,TRBD1,once,TRBV30,TGTGCCTGGAGGGTGACAGGGGTTTATGGCTACACCTTC,CAWRVTGVYGYTF
TRBJ2-2,18,-,-,TRBV7-8,TGTGCCAGCAGCTTAAGGAGGGGCACTGGACCAGTCCCAGGGGAGCTGTTTTTT,CASSLRRGTGPVPGELFF
TRBJ1-1,9,-,few,TRBV20-1,TGCAGTCCCCGATATGAAGCTTTCTTT,CSPRYEAFF
TRBJ2-3,14,-,-,TRBV18,TGTGCCAGCTCACCACAGGGGATCGGTAATACGCAGTATTTT,CASSPQGIGNTQYF
TRBJ2-1,15,-,-,TRBV6-4,TGTGCCAGCAGTGACTCGGCGGGGGCAGACAATGAGCAGTTCTTC,CASSDSAGADNEQFF
TRBJ2-2,12,-,-,TRBV4-1,TGCGCCAGCAGCCAAGGGCCCGGGGAGCTGTTTTTT,CASSQGPGELFF
TRBJ2-5,14,-,-,TRBV30,TGTGCCTGGAGTGTACTGGGGGGGCGGGAGACCCAGTACTTC,CAWSVLGGRETQYF
TRBJ2-3,14,-,once,TRBV29-1,TGCAGCGTTGAAGGACAGAGCAGCACAGATACGCAGTATTTT,CSVEGQSSTDTQYF
TRBJ1-1,12,-,-,TRBV7-9,TGTGCCAGCAGCTGGGAGATCACTGAAGCTTTCTTT,CASSWEITEAFF
TRBJ1-1,16,-,-,TRBV6-5,TGTGCCAGCAGTTACTCGAACTTCCACCGTAACCCTGAAGCTTTCTTT,CASSYSNFHRNPEAFF
TRBJ2-7,12,TRBD1,once,TRBV19,TGTGCCAGCCGGGACAGGGTTTACGAGCAGTACTTC,CASRDRVYEQYF
TRBJ1-2,13,-,few,TRBV3-1/TRBV3-2,TGTGCCAGCAGCCAAGTGGAGGTCAATGGCTACACCTTC,CASSQVEVNGYTF
TRBJ2-7,19,TRBD1,-,TRBV4-3,TGCGCCAGCAGCCAAGGGGCTCCCAGGCCAGGGGGACAGTCCTACGAGCAGTACTTC,CASSQGAPRPGGQSYEQYF
TRBJ2-5,14,-,-,TRBV21-1,TGTGCCAGCAGCAAAGGGGACGACAAGGAGACCCAGTACTTC,CASSKGDDKETQYF
TRBJ1-3,14,-,-,TRBV6-5,TGTGCCAGCAGCTCGGGCCTCTCTGGAAACACCATATATTTT,CASSSGLSGNTIYF
TRBJ2-1,14,-,few,TRBV2,TGTGCCAGCCAGTCGTTAACCTCCTACAATGAGCAGTTCTTC,CASQSLTSYNEQFF
TRBJ2-1,11,-,-,TRBV6-2/TRBV6-3,TGTGCCAGCAGTCCCCGGAATGAGCAGTTCTTC,CASSPRNEQFF
TRBJ1-5,15,TRBD1,-,TRBV6-4,TGTGCCAGCAGTGCCTTCCAGGGGGCCGATCAGCCCCAGCATTTT,CASSAFQGADQPQHF
TRBJ2-1,18,-,few,TRBV11-2,TGTGCCAGCAGCCAGCCGAAAAGGGCAGGGGATTTATACAATGAGCAGTTCTTC,CASSQPKRAGDLYNEQFF
TRBJ2-5,18,TRBD2,-,TRBV7-8,TGTGCCAGCAGCTTCATGGCGAGCGGGGGGGCCCGGACGGAGACCCAGTACTTC,CASSFMASGGARTETQYF
TRBJ2-1,14,-,-,TRBV11-3,TGTGCCAGCAGTAGCAGGGGGGGGTACAATGAGCAGTTCTTC,CASSSRGGYNEQFF
TRBJ2-1,17,-,-,TRBV6-1,TGTGCCAGCAGTGAAGGCGGAGGTTCTAGCTCCTACAATGAGCAGTTCTTC,CASSEGGGSSSYNEQFF
TRBJ2-5,15,-,-,TRBV7-2,TGTGCCAGCAGCTTCGTTCCAGGGAAGCAAGAGACCCAGTACTTC,CASSFVPGKQETQYF
TRBJ1-1,11,-,-,TRBV20-1,TGCAGTTTCGTTATGAACACTGAAGCTTTCTTT,CSFVMNTEAFF
TRBJ2-1,16,TRBD2,-,TRBV4-2,TGTGCCAGCAGCCAAGATGGGCGGGGGGGCTACAATGAGCAGTTCTTC,CASSQDGRGGYNEQFF
TRBJ1-2,12,TRBD1,-,TRBV7-2,TGTGCCAGCAGCTTCCTTGGGACAGATGTCACCTTC,CASSFLGTDVTF
TRBJ2-7,13,-,-,TRBV5-8,TGTGCCAGCAGCTTGGACAGGGCTTACGAGCAGTACTTC,CASSLDRAYEQYF
TRBJ2-7,16,-,-,TRBV3-1/TRBV3-2,TGTGCCAGCAGCCGTGATTATGACTCCAGCTCCTACGAGCAGTACTTC,CASSRDYDSSSYEQYF
TRBJ2-7,14,TRBD2,-,TRBV28,TGTGCCAGCAGGAAGACTAGCGGGAGCTACGAGCAGTACTTC,CASRKTSGSYEQYF
TRBJ2-2,17,-,-,TRBV5-1,TGCGCCAGCAGCTTGGTTGCAGGGGGGACGAACACCGGGGAGCTGTTTTTT,CASSLVAGGTNTGELFF
TRBJ1-3,13,-,-,TRBV3-1/TRBV3-2,TGTGCCAGCAGCCAGGTTTCTGGAAACACCATATATTTT,CASSQVSGNTIYF